What follows describes a single T cell receptor (beta chain). Its cognate antigen is unknown. Every TCR beta cDNA library bore unique molecular identifiers. A single record per CDR3 protein comes from TCRdb applying MiXCR to the PCR reads. The sample carries around 770,000 distinct CDR3 sequences, approximately 44% recorded once. The source of the sample is a study of post-analysis software for immune sequencing data. General study findings and limits: TRBV segments more frequent in patients than in controls numbered five and included TRBV5-6, TRBV5-1 and TRBV20-1. F measure clustering grouped samples strongly by preparation batch. Multiple sclerosis patients had significantly lower normalized Chao1 diversity than controls.

CDR1 is MNHNS, CDR2 SASEGT, per germline. The CDR3 loop spans 14 amino acids. The chain employs TRBV6-1 and TRBJ2-4; D assignment may be TRBD1 or TRBD2 (5 bases each). The better agreement between TRBJ2-7 and the DNA end casts doubt on the J call. Sequencing was carried out using blood. The clonotype originates from a girl aged 5-17 years with multiple sclerosis. CDR3 in amino acids: CASIGVRDDYEQYF. CDR3 coding DNA: TGTGCCTCTATCGGGGTCAGGGATGACTACGAGCAGTACTTC.